This TCR beta chain is from a study of blood T cells in healthy people across ages. Study conclusions and caveats: Naive CD4+ cell counts and diversity both ran higher in long-lived than in aged donors. Older individuals had lower TCR beta diversity per million T cells (the decline was roughly linear).

In regard to this clonotype: What it binds is not known.

Combining a sample-barcoded 5' primer with a J-beta primer mix, a second PCR ran for roughly 7 to 11 cycles. A 12-random-nucleotide template-switch adaptor tagged each cDNA molecule. TCRdb used MiXCR to reprocess the 5' RACE reads, holding one entry per CDR3 protein. The sample lists approximately 780,000 distinct CDR3 sequences, roughly 26% occurring once. Per sample, at least 5 micrograms of total RNA were extracted. Germline V gene lookup returns CDR1 SNHLY and CDR2 FYNNEI. V lost 9 bases to trimming and J lost 0 bases, with 8 bases between them. This CDR3 contains 12 residues. The same data also contributed to another study, on T cells of mothers and their children.

The chain carries TRBV2 and TRBJ2-5; D is undetermined. What was sequenced was blood. This clonotype was sampled from a boy younger than 18 in good health. CDR3: CASQKYQETQYF. CDR3 bases: TGTGCCAGTCAGAAGTACCAAGAGACCCAGTACTTC.